This is a list of T cell receptor beta chains from one sample in a study of T cell responses to AZD1222 COVID-19 vaccine. TCRdb's copy holds only in-frame clones and misses some; the assay was immunoSEQ multiplex PCR. The table shows around 200,000 clones, with more than 75% occurring only once. This sample comprised peripheral blood, obtained on day 0 of AZD1222 vaccination. These receptors all come from an adult in good health. Each CDR3 is given with its conserved first and last residue. A D gene is named only where the DNA matches it firmly.

v_gene,d_gene,CDR3aa
TRBV9,-,CASSVAIADTYEQYF
TRBV24-1,TRBD2,CATPTSGKDEQFF
TRBV15,-,CATEPFYSNQPQHF
TRBV19,-,CASSIVPIMNTEAFF
TRBV7-8,-,CASSPGYEQYF
TRBV24-1,TRBD2,CATSDSREGRYNEQFF
TRBV28,-,CASSSPTGGAGELFF
TRBV6-1,-,CASSETAGHYGYTF
TRBV3-1/TRBV3-2,TRBD1,CASSQGRLGQLVFEKLFF
TRBV3-1/TRBV3-2,-,CASSQDLVEGRKTQYF